These 22 T cell receptor beta chains originate from one sample sequenced in a study of OX40 agonist ivuxolimab in advanced cancers. The method was immunoSEQ multiplex PCR; TCRdb's version includes in-frame clones alone and lacks a portion of them. The sample includes around 38,000 clones, approximately 90% of them seen just once. The source material was CD4+ or CD8+ T cells sorted from blood, sampled in a trial of the OX40 agonist ivuxolimab. All receptors come from an adult with an advanced solid tumor such as melanoma, head and neck, liver or kidney cancer.

This clone was detected once. The DNA of the CDR3 is TGTGCCAGCGGGGGCAGGAGGTACACTGAAGCTTTCTTT. It is translated as CASGGRRYTEAFF. The chain recombines TRBV6-1 with TRBJ1-1, with a weak D call TRBD1 (6 bases). Trimming cost V 8 bases and J 3 bases, with 13 bases left between them. CDR1 is MNHNS, CDR2 SASEGT, per germline. The CDR3 is 13 amino acids.

The count of this clone is one. V usage is TRBV27 and J usage is TRBJ2-3; 7 bases match TRBD2. There are 16 residues in the CDR3. The germline CDR1 and CDR2 sequences are MNHEY and SMNVEV (reference sequence). V lost 3 bases and J lost 4; bases outside the gene matches: 10. The CDR3 DNA sequence: TGTGCCAGCAGTTTGGCTAGCGGACGTTCGGCAGATACGCAGTATTTT. Translation gives CASSLASGRSADTQYF.

This clone has a single count. The chain combines TRBV11-2 with TRBJ1-1, with a tentative D call TRBD1 (5 bases). Trimming took off 4 bases at V and 4 bases at J, with 10 bases between the two ends. The germline CDR1 and CDR2 sequences are SGHAT and FQNNGV. CDR3 length: 13 amino acids. This chain's CDR3 is CASSSEQVTEAFF. The DNA of the CDR3 is TGTGCCAGCAGCTCTGAACAGGTCACTGAAGCTTTCTTT.

The chain uses TRBV6-1 and TRBJ1-4; possible D gene TRBD1, 5 bases. The V gene lost 4 bases and the J gene lost 4 bases, with 19 bases spanning the gap. CDR3 length equals 17 residues. Germline CDR1 is MNHNS and CDR2 is SASEGT. The CDR3 protein is CASSVVPPRDFNEKLFF. The CDR3 DNA reads as TGTGCCAGCAGTGTAGTCCCCCCCAGGGATTTTAATGAAAAACTGTTTTTT.

The J gene is TRBJ1-1, the V gene TRBV7-9; D is uncertain. This CDR3 has 14 amino acids. V lost 5 bases and J 1 base, leaving 11 bases between the germline ends. Germline loops: CDR1 SEHNR, CDR2 FQNEAQ (reference sequence). As DNA, the CDR3 is TGTGCCAGCAGCCCCCCCTCCAGGAACACTGAAGCTTTCTTT. As protein: CASSPPSRNTEAFF.

The V and J genes are TRBV6-6 and TRBJ2-7; TRBD1 matches at 8 bases. Trimming at V came to 5 bases and at J to 2 bases, leaving 5 bases not matched to a gene. CDR3 length: 14 amino acids. The germline CDR1 and CDR2 sequences are MNHNY and SVGAGI (reference sequence). CDR3 in DNA: TGTGCCAGCAGTAAACAGGGGGTCACCTACGAGCAGTACGTC. As protein: CASSKQGVTYEQYV.

The V call is TRBV30, the J call TRBJ2-7; a weak D match, TRBD2 (5 bases). The CDR3 totals 13 residues. Trimming removed 8 bases at V and 0 bases at J, with 14 bases between. CDR1 is GTSNPN, CDR2 SVGIG, per germline (reference sequence). The CDR3, as DNA: TGTGCCGGACTGGACTTGACCTCCTACGAGCAGTACTTC. It specifies CAGLDLTSYEQYF.

The gene calls are TRBV27 and TRBJ1-6; no definite D call. Germline CDR1 and CDR2: MNHEY and SMNVEV (reference sequence). The CDR3 is 13 residues long. Trimming pared 2 bases from V and 10 bases from J, leaving 9 bases between. The CDR3 bases are TGTGCCAGCAGTTTAGTTGCGGGGTCACCCCTCCACTTT. Translation: CASSLVAGSPLHF.

The chain has TRBV30 and TRBJ2-1, with D unclear. CDR1 and CDR2 from the germline V gene are GTSNPN and SVGIG (reference sequence). The V end lost 2 bases, the J end lost 4 bases, and 9 bases lay between the germline ends. The CDR3 covers 13 residues. The CDR3 DNA is TGTGCCTGGAGTAGTTCCCTATACAATGAGCAGTTCTTC. It encodes CAWSSSLYNEQFF.

The chain employs TRBV11-3 and TRBJ2-1; D is ambiguous. Germline V CDR1 and CDR2: SGHNT, YENEEA. This CDR3 region has 13 residues. V lost 2 bases and J 4 bases, leaving 6 bases between the germline ends. The CDR3 is CASSLTGYNEQFF. The DNA for the CDR3 is TGTGCCAGCAGCTTAACGGGTTACAATGAGCAGTTCTTC.

The chain joins TRBV7-2 to TRBJ2-1; possible D gene TRBD2, 5 bases. Germline loops: CDR1 SGHTA, CDR2 FQGNSA. V lost 7 bases and J 4 bases, leaving 14 bases between the germline ends. The CDR3 covers 14 residues. CDR3 loop: CASNPGTPYNEQFF. The CDR3 DNA reads as TGTGCCAGCAACCCGGGAACACCTTACAATGAGCAGTTCTTC. Full variable domain (outside the CDR3, taken from reference TRBV7-2 and TRBJ2-1): GAGVSQSPSNKVTEKGKDVELRCDPISGHTALYWYRQSLGQGLEFLIYFQGNSAPDKSGLPSDRFSAERTGGSVSTLTIQRTQQEDSAVYLCASNPGTPYNEQFFGPGTRLTVL.

J is TRBJ1-1 and V is TRBV13; the D gene is possibly TRBD1 (6 bases). V was shortened by 3 bases and J by 2 bases, with 13 bases between the two germline ends. This CDR3 spans 15 amino acids. CDR1 and CDR2 from the germline V gene are PRHDT and FYEKMQ (reference sequence). The chain's CDR3 is CASSFRDTGNTEAFF. CDR3 DNA: TGTGCCAGCAGCTTCCGGGACACGGGCAACACTGAAGCTTTCTTT.

V is TRBV4-1 and J is TRBJ2-1; 13 bases line up with TRBD2. Germline V gives CDR1 MGHRA, CDR2 YSYEKL. Trimming took 2 bases from V and 4 from J; bases not matched to a gene: 11. CDR3 size: 19 residues. The CDR3 protein is CASSQTGIGTSGIYNEQFF. The CDR3 DNA sequence: TGCGCCAGCAGCCAAACAGGGATCGGGACTAGCGGGATTTACAATGAGCAGTTCTTC.

This chain links TRBV6-1 with TRBJ2-5; TRBD1 aligns across 8 bases. Germline V CDR1 and CDR2: MNHNS, SASEGT. V shed 2 bases and J 0 bases; nucleotides not matched to a gene: 8. This CDR3 is 17 amino acids long. The CDR3 loop reads CASSEWGQAPYQETQYF. CDR3 DNA sequence: TGTGCCAGCAGTGAATGGGGACAGGCCCCGTACCAAGAGACCCAGTACTTC.

The chain joins TRBV6-5 to TRBJ2-5; weak D call: TRBD2 (6 bases). Germline CDR1 reads MNHEY; CDR2 reads SVGAGI. This CDR3 is built from 15 residues. Trimming stripped 8 bases from V and 4 bases from J, with 20 bases between. CDR3 amino acids: CASHSGDSSGETQYF. DNA of the CDR3: TGTGCCAGCCATAGTGGGGACTCTTCGGGAGAGACCCAGTACTTC.

The chain combines TRBV5-1 with TRBJ2-1; 9 nucleotides align to TRBD2. Germline V lookup: CDR1 SGHRS, CDR2 YFSETQ. This CDR3 is built from 15 residues. Trimming cost V 0 bases and J 6 bases; bases outside gene matches: 4. The CDR3 region is CASSLELAGFNEQFF. The CDR3 nucleotides read TGCGCCAGCAGCTTGGAGCTAGCGGGATTCAATGAGCAGTTCTTC.

The chain combines TRBV18 with TRBJ2-7; D is ambiguous. V was trimmed by 5 bases and J by 4 bases, leaving 12 bases between them. The CDR3 spans 13 residues. Germline-derived CDR1 and CDR2 are KGHSH and LQKENI. CDR3 sequence reads: CASSATFLYEQYV. The DNA for the CDR3 is TGTGCCAGCTCAGCCACATTCTTATACGAGCAGTACGTC.

This clone showed up just once. The V and J genes are TRBV28 and TRBJ1-2; D might be TRBD1 (5 bases). The CDR3 length is 15 residues. Trimming pared 9 bases from V and 3 bases from J, leaving 20 bases between. Germline V gene sequence: CDR1 MDHEN, CDR2 SYDVKM. This CDR3 is CASLPGVGAYYGYTF. The DNA of the CDR3 is TGTGCCAGTCTGCCGGGGGTTGGAGCTTACTATGGCTACACCTTC.

This clone was detected a few times. V gene TRBV5-4 combines with J gene TRBJ2-7, with D possibly being TRBD1 (6 bases). The CDR3 runs to 16 residues. Germline V gives CDR1 SGHNT, CDR2 YYREEE (reference sequence). Trimming took off 4 bases at V and 4 bases at J, with 21 bases between the two ends. CDR3 DNA: TGTGCCAGCAGCCGAGATGTTGTGGGAAGGGGGTACGAGCAGTACTTC. This sequence encodes CASSRDVVGRGYEQYF.

This clone was observed once. CDR3 residues: CASSPDSNTEAFF. In nucleotides, the CDR3 is TGTGCCAGCAGCCCAGATTCGAACACTGAAGCTTTCTTT. The rearrangement links TRBV7-9 to TRBJ1-1; D not resolved. The germline gives CDR1 SEHNR, CDR2 FQNEAQ (reference sequence). The CDR3 has 13 residues. Between the trimmed V and J ends, which lost 5 bases and 1 base, there was a span of 8 bases.

The V gene is TRBV11-2, the J gene TRBJ1-2; 10 positions agree with TRBD1. The germline V gene has CDR1 SGHAT and CDR2 FQNNGV. This CDR3 spans 14 amino acids. The V segment lost 1 base and the J segment 4 bases; nucleotides outside the gene matches: 0. Written as DNA, the CDR3 is TGTGCCAGCAGCTTAGGGACAGGGGGCTATGGCTACACCTTC. This encodes CASSLGTGGYGYTF.

In this sample, this clone turned up once. The genes are TRBV14 and TRBJ2-1; 12 bases fit TRBD2. V was pared by 1 base and J by 7 bases, with 11 bases of the junction left unmatched. Germline-derived CDR1 and CDR2 are SGHDN and FVKESK. The length of the CDR3 is 18 residues. The CDR3 is CASSQAFRGLAGFNEQFF. The CDR3 DNA reads TGTGCCAGCAGCCAAGCCTTCCGTGGACTAGCGGGGTTTAATGAGCAGTTCTTC. The full variable domain, rest sourced from reference TRBV14 and TRBJ2-1, is EAGVTQFPSHSVIEKGQTVTLRCDPISGHDNLYWYRRVMGKEIKFLLHFVKESKQDESGMPNNRFLAERTGGTYSTLKVQPAELEDSGVYFCASSQAFRGLAGFNEQFFGPGTRLTVL.